This T cell receptor beta chain was recovered during a study of shared clonotypes between healthy human individuals. This CDR3 has 15 residues. V lost 4 bases to trimming and J lost 5 bases; unmatched junction nucleotides: 6. Germline loops: CDR1 SGHRS, CDR2 YFSETQ. Assay used: immunoSEQ multiplex PCR; TCRdb lists only in-frame clones, some missing. The data show over 750,000 clones, just over 95% seen once. Naive CD8 cells were CD45RO-negative, positively selected for CCR7, excluding terminally differentiated effector memory CD45RA+ cells. The gene calls are TRBV5-1 and TRBJ2-3; TRBD2 aligns across 11 bases. The sample comprised naive CD8+ T cells sorted from blood. The receptor was isolated from a man aged 30 to 39 in good health. In nucleotides, the CDR3 is TGCGCCAGCAGCGTCGGGACTAGCGGTGGAGATACGCAGTATTTT. Translation gives CASSVGTSGGDTQYF.